This T cell receptor (beta chain) appears in the sequencing data of a study of monozygotic twins with inflammatory bowel disease. From germline, CDR1 is SGHDT and CDR2 YYEEEE. The CDR3 is made up of 17 amino acids. Note on this clonotype: Its antigen is currently unknown.

Study-wide points: Repertoire similarity did not separate concordant from discordant twins, possibly from limited power. Variability in patient repertoires may have come partly from differing immunosuppressive treatments. Ultimately, a single strong signal or clonotype associated with IBD was not supported.

TCRdb reprocessed the 5' RACE reads and reports one entry per CDR3 protein, with no DNA. This table holds approximately 400,000 distinct CDR3 sequences. The receptor's source is a human donor with ulcerative colitis or Crohn's disease, or a healthy co-twin of an affected twin (not recorded which). The chain employs TRBV5-6 and TRBJ2-3; there is no DNA to check the TCRdb D call of TRBD1. Material: blood. The chain's CDR3 is CASSLLVEQELTDTQYF.